This is a list of T cell receptor beta chains from one sample in a study of T cell changes during pregnancy in multiple sclerosis. Libraries were prepared by immunoSEQ multiplex PCR; TCRdb keeps only in-frame clonotypes and omits some of them. Here the sample spans 55,000 to 80,000 clones, less than 95% being singletons. The specimen comprised peripheral blood, sampled in the third trimester of pregnancy. These receptors originate from a female donor with multiple sclerosis, enrolled in a pregnancy study. Both conserved end residues are part of each CDR3. D genes are given only for firm matches. Clone size is given for some rows only: seen once, a few or many times, or a class if the clone is expanded.

j_gene	v_gene	abundance	d_gene	CDR3nt	CDR3aa
TRBJ1-2	TRBV7-2	.	TRBD1	TGTGCCAGCAGCACGACGATCGGGACAGGGCTTAACTATGGCTACACCTTC	CASSTTIGTGLNYGYTF
TRBJ2-3	TRBV6-1	.	.	TGTGCCAGCAGTGCCCTCGGGACACCCGCTAGCACAGATACGCAGTATTTT	CASSALGTPASTDTQYF
TRBJ2-1	TRBV10-2	.	TRBD2	TGCGCCAGCAATTTCCGGGGGGGCCAAGCGCAGTTCTTC	CASNFRGGQAQFF
TRBJ2-4	TRBV10-2	.	TRBD1	TGCGCCAGCAGTGAGCAGGGGGCAGCCAAAAACATTCAGTACTTC	CASSEQGAAKNIQYF
TRBJ1-6	TRBV30	.	.	TGTGCCTGGGCTGGACAGTTTAATTCACCCCTCCACTTT	CAWAGQFNSPLHF
TRBJ1-1	TRBV30	.	.	TGTGCCTCTCACCCGGGGGATCCATCGGCTTTCTTT	CASHPGDPSAFF
TRBJ1-4	TRBV28	.	.	TGTGCCAGCAGTTTGAGCGGAAGTCGACTGTTTTTT	CASSLSGSRLFF
TRBJ2-1	TRBV9	.	.	TGTGCCAGCAGCGTAGAAGGACACCTAATATACAATGAGCAGTTCTTC	CASSVEGHLIYNEQFF
TRBJ2-2	TRBV7-3	.	.	TGTGCCAGCAGCTTAACGCCGGTGAACACCGGGGAGCTGTTTTTT	CASSLTPVNTGELFF
TRBJ2-7	TRBV4-1	.	.	TGCGCCAGCAGCCAAGAAAAGACCACAGGGCGGCCCTTCTACGAGCAGTACTTC	CASSQEKTTGRPFYEQYF
TRBJ1-1	TRBV25-1	.	.	TGTGCCAGCAGTGCCATTAACACTGAAGCTTTCTTT	CASSAINTEAFF
TRBJ2-7	TRBV7-9	.	TRBD1	TGTGCCAGCAGTACCTCCGGGACAGCAACCTACGAGCAGTACTTC	CASSTSGTATYEQYF
TRBJ2-7	TRBV7-2	.	.	TGTGCCAGCAGCTCCACTCTGGGGGCAGTATACGAGCAGTACTTC	CASSSTLGAVYEQYF
TRBJ2-2	TRBV7-6	.	.	TGTGCCAGCAGCCTACCGGGGGATACCGGGGAGCTGTTTTTT	CASSLPGDTGELFF
TRBJ2-5	TRBV18	.	TRBD1	TGTGCCAGCTCACCAGGCAGTGACAGGGCCCAGTACTTC	CASSPGSDRAQYF
TRBJ2-1	TRBV6-4	.	TRBD2	TGTGCCAGCAGTGACAGGTCTAGCGGGGGGGCTTACAATGAGCAGTTCTTC	CASSDRSSGGAYNEQFF
TRBJ2-6	TRBV5-1	.	TRBD1	TGCGCCAGCAGCTCCATCACACAGGGGCGAGATGCTGGGGCCAACGTCCTGACTTTC	CASSSITQGRDAGANVLTF
TRBJ1-2	TRBV5-4	once	TRBD1	TGTGCCAGTCACAGGGGGCAAGCGGATGGCTACACCTTC	CASHRGQADGYTF
TRBJ1-1	TRBV19	.	TRBD1	TGTGCCAGTAGTACGACACAGAATACGGGACAGGGGAGGTTCTTT	CASSTTQNTGQGRFF
TRBJ1-1	TRBV5-4	.	.	TGTGCCAGCAGCTTGCCCGGGAACACTGAAGCTTTCTTT	CASSLPGNTEAFF
TRBJ2-2	TRBV14	once	TRBD2	TGTGCCAGCAGCCAAGACGGGGAGCGGGGGGGCCGTCGGAACACCGGGGAGCTGTTTTTT	CASSQDGERGGRRNTGELFF
TRBJ1-1	TRBV6-5	.	.	TGTGCCAGCAGTTACTCTCCGCAGGGCACTGAAGCTTTCTTT	CASSYSPQGTEAFF
TRBJ1-1	TRBV7-9	.	TRBD1	TGTGCCAGCAGCCCCCGACAGGGGGCGAACACTGAAGCTTTCTTT	CASSPRQGANTEAFF
TRBJ2-5	TRBV5-4	.	TRBD2	TGTGCCAGCGGAAGGGGCGGGGGAGCGGATCCACAAGAGACCCAGTACTTC	CASGRGGGADPQETQYF
TRBJ1-3	TRBV7-6	.	.	TGTGCCAGCAGCCCCGGCGGGGGGGAGCCTGGAAACACCATATATTTT	CASSPGGGEPGNTIYF
TRBJ2-3	TRBV6-4	.	TRBD2	TGTGCCAGCAGTGACGCGGGGGGGACAGATACGCAGTATTTT	CASSDAGGTDTQYF
TRBJ2-1	TRBV6-6	once	.	TGTGCCAGCAGAACCCACCTAGGGGGGGGCGACGCGGAGCAGTTCTTC	CASRTHLGGGDAEQFF
TRBJ1-6	TRBV9	.	TRBD1	TGTGCCAGCAGCGACCGGGACAGGGCTAATTCACCCCTCCACTTT	CASSDRDRANSPLHF
TRBJ2-5	TRBV30	.	.	TGTGCCTGGAGTGTAGGAGCGGGCCTCCAAGAGACCCAGTACTTC	CAWSVGAGLQETQYF
TRBJ1-2	TRBV10-2	.	TRBD1	TGCGCCAGCAGCACAGGGGGCGACTATGGCTACACCTTC	CASSTGGDYGYTF
TRBJ2-1	TRBV5-1	.	.	TGCGCCAGCAGCTTCAAGGACAACCCTTACAATGAGCAGTTCTTC	CASSFKDNPYNEQFF
TRBJ1-3	TRBV2	.	TRBD1	TGTGCCAGTAGGGGGCCTGGAAACACCATATATTTT	CASRGPGNTIYF
TRBJ1-2	TRBV2	.	.	TGTGCCAGTTCTCGAGATAACTATGGCTACACCTTC	CASSRDNYGYTF
TRBJ1-1	TRBV27	.	.	TGTGCCAGCCGCACCGGGATACCGAACACTGAAGCTTTCTTT	CASRTGIPNTEAFF
TRBJ2-7	TRBV7-9	.	TRBD1	TGTGCCAGCAGCCAGGGGGGACAGGGCTCCTACGAGCAGTACTTC	CASSQGGQGSYEQYF
TRBJ2-7	TRBV9	.	TRBD1	TGTGCCAGCAGCGGATCCCGGGACAGGGGCTCCTACGAGCAGTACTTC	CASSGSRDRGSYEQYF
TRBJ2-7	TRBV2	.	TRBD2	TGTGCCAGCATGGGAGGGCAGGGAATTGGCGAGCAGTACTTC	CASMGGQGIGEQYF
TRBJ2-3	TRBV5-4	.	TRBD2	TGTGCCAGCAGCCGTACGAGCGGGGAGGTGGATACGCAGTATTTT	CASSRTSGEVDTQYF
TRBJ1-2	TRBV5-8	.	.	TGTGCCAGCAGCCCCAGGGGCTGGGACTATGGCTACACCTTC	CASSPRGWDYGYTF
TRBJ1-2	TRBV6-5	.	.	TGTGCCAGCAGCCTTGTGGGGGAGGCCTATGGCTACACCTTC	CASSLVGEAYGYTF
TRBJ2-6	TRBV7-6	.	TRBD1	TGTGCCAGCAGCTCCCGGACAGGGGCCCGCTCTGGGGCCAACGTCCTGACTTTC	CASSSRTGARSGANVLTF
TRBJ2-7	TRBV6-6	few	.	TGTGCCAGCGCGAGGGGGGGGAGCTACGAGCAGTACTTC	CASARGGSYEQYF
TRBJ1-2	TRBV19	.	TRBD1	TGTGCCAGTAGTATTTACAGGGGCTATGGCTACACCTTC	CASSIYRGYGYTF
TRBJ2-1	TRBV6-5	.	.	TGTGCCAGCAGTTCGGAGCTGAGCGAGCAGTTCTTC	CASSSELSEQFF
TRBJ1-1	TRBV28	.	.	TGTGCCAGCAGTTCGAACAGGGCACCCTCGAACACTGAAGCTTTCTTT	CASSSNRAPSNTEAFF